The 16 T cell receptor beta chains below all came from one sample that was sequenced in a study of blood T cell repertoires in COVID-19. Assay: immunoSEQ multiplex PCR; the TCRdb copy retains only in-frame clones and omits some. Of roughly 90,000 clones listed, around 86% were seen once; the top ten hold 15% to 20%. Sequencing input: peripheral blood. The receptors shown here come from a woman aged 80 or over with active or convalescent COVID-19.

This chain links TRBV4-1 with TRBJ1-1; D possibly corresponds to TRBD1 (6 bases). CDR1 is MGHRA and CDR2 is YSYEKL in the germline V gene. This CDR3 region has 14 residues. V was shortened by 5 bases and J by 5 bases, with 15 bases between the two germline ends. This chain's CDR3 is CASSTYRVGTEAFF. DNA of the CDR3: TGCGCCAGCAGCACCTACAGGGTGGGGACTGAAGCTTTCTTT.

The genes are TRBV24-1 and TRBJ2-3, with 11 bases fitting TRBD2. Germline trimming cut 4 bases from V and 2 bases from J; bases unmatched to any gene: 4. Germline values: CDR1 KGHDR, CDR2 SFDVKD. The CDR3 totals 16 residues. The CDR3 DNA is TGTGCCACCAGTGAGGCTAGCGGGAGGTTCACAGATACGCAGTATTTT. It codes for CATSEASGRFTDTQYF.

V usage is TRBV27 and J usage is TRBJ1-2, with D possibly TRBD1 on 6 matching bases. The CDR3 has 14 amino acids. V lost 6 bases and J 7 bases, leaving 18 bases between the germline ends. Germline loops: CDR1 MNHEY, CDR2 SMNVEV (reference sequence). CDR3 coding DNA: TGTGCCAGCAGCTACGGGGGGGCGGCTAGTGGCTACACCTTC. It specifies CASSYGGAASGYTF.

The rearrangement uses TRBV19 and TRBJ1-1; D unclear. CDR3 length equals 13 residues. The germline V and J ends were trimmed by 4 bases and 1 base, with 7 bases remaining between them. Germline V gene sequence: CDR1 LNHDA, CDR2 SQIVND (reference sequence). The CDR3 nucleotides are TGTGCCAGTAGTAAGGAGCAGAACACTGAAGCTTTCTTT. Protein product: CASSKEQNTEAFF.

The chain couples TRBV7-2 to TRBJ2-3, with 8 bases fitting TRBD2. The germline V gene has CDR1 SGHTA and CDR2 FQGNSA. There are 15 residues in the CDR3. V lost 3 bases to trimming and J lost 3 bases; unmatched junction nucleotides: 5. In nucleotides, the CDR3 is TGTGCCAGCAGCTTCTCGGGAGGGTCGACAGATACGCAGTATTTT. Its protein product is CASSFSGGSTDTQYF.

This chain links TRBV30 with TRBJ1-5; D is perhaps TRBD1 (6 bases). The CDR3 covers 15 residues. Trimming cost V 1 base and J 4 bases, with 14 bases left between them. Germline V CDR1 and CDR2: GTSNPN, SVGIG (reference sequence). CDR3: CAWSGGQGGNQPQHF. In DNA, the CDR3 is TGTGCCTGGAGTGGGGGACAAGGCGGAAATCAGCCCCAGCATTTT. Full variable domain (missing parts from reference TRBV30 and TRBJ1-5): SQTIHQWPATLVQPVGSPLSLECTVEGTSNPNLYWYRQAAGRGLQLLFYSVGIGQISSEVPQNLSASRPQDRQFILSSKKLLLSDSGFYLCAWSGGQGGNQPQHFGDGTRLSIL.

The chain combines TRBV3-1 (or the pseudogene TRBV3-2) with TRBJ2-1; 10 positions agree with TRBD2. Germline trimming cut 3 bases from V and 4 bases from J; bases unmatched to any gene: 6. Germline CDR1 and CDR2: LGHDT and YNNKEL (reference sequence). This CDR3 has 16 residues. The CDR3 bases are TGTGCCAGCAGCCAGCTAACTAGCGGGGCATACAATGAGCAGTTCTTC. As protein: CASSQLTSGAYNEQFF.

This sequence joins TRBV15 and TRBJ1-5, with D hard to call. The CDR3 is made up of 14 amino acids. Germline assignment: CDR1 LNHNV and CDR2 YYDKDF (reference sequence). The V gene lost 1 base and the J gene lost 3 bases, with 7 bases spanning the gap. The CDR3 DNA is TGTGCCACCAGCAGAGGTAACACCAATCAGCCCCAGCATTTT. This sequence encodes CATSRGNTNQPQHF.

This clone was recorded once. The chain carries TRBV6-6 and TRBJ2-7; 7 positions match TRBD1. Germline V gene sequence: CDR1 MNHNY, CDR2 SVGAGI (reference sequence). The length of the CDR3 is 15 residues. Trimming at V came to 0 bases and at J to 6 bases, leaving 8 bases not matched to a gene. The CDR3 nucleotides read TGTGCCAGCAGTTACTCGAGTACTAAGGGGGCCGAGCAGTACTTC. Its translation: CASSYSSTKGAEQYF.

J is TRBJ2-7 and V is TRBV3-1 (or the pseudogene TRBV3-2), with D possibly being TRBD2 (5 bases). The ends were cut back, 4 bases at V and 2 bases at J, with 12 bases in the middle. This CDR3 comprises 14 residues. Germline V gene lookup returns CDR1 LGHDT and CDR2 YNNKEL (reference sequence). CDR3 in amino acids: CASSPLGNAYEQYF. The CDR3 coding sequence is TGTGCCAGCAGCCCGCTCGGGAATGCCTACGAGCAGTACTTC.

This CDR3 is CASSLDSPAYGYTF. For the CDR3, the DNA is TGTGCCAGCAGCTTAGATAGCCCGGCCTATGGCTACACCTTC. The V call is TRBV11-2, the J call TRBJ1-2; no firm D call. Germline values: CDR1 SGHAT, CDR2 FQNNGV. Between the trimmed V and J ends, which lost 0 bases and 4 bases, there was a span of 9 bases. This CDR3 comprises 14 residues.

This chain connects TRBV19 to TRBJ1-1; D gene unclear. Per germline, CDR1 LNHDA and CDR2 SQIVND (reference sequence). This CDR3 has 15 amino acids. Trimming took 7 bases from V and 5 from J, leaving 20 bases between them. In DNA form, the CDR3 reads TGTGCCAGTACCGCTACCAGTGCGGCGGGAACTGAAGCTTTCTTT. This codes for CASTATSAAGTEAFF. Together with reference TRBV19 and TRBJ1-1, the CDR3 gives the full variable domain: DGGITQSPKYLFRKEGQNVTLSCEQNLNHDAMYWYRQDPGQGLRLIYYSQIVNDFQKGDIAEGYSVSREKKESFPLTVTSAQKNPTAFYLCASTATSAAGTEAFFGQGTRLTVV.

J is TRBJ2-1 and V is TRBV30; D is ambiguous. The CDR3 contains 13 residues. Germline-derived CDR1 and CDR2 are GTSNPN and SVGIG (reference sequence). V was cut by 0 bases and J by 6 bases, with 9 bases left in between. The CDR3, as DNA: TGTGCCTGGAGTGTACGACCGGGCAATGAGCAGTTCTTC. Its translation: CAWSVRPGNEQFF. The whole variable domain, remainder taken from reference TRBV30 and TRBJ2-1, is SQTIHQWPATLVQPVGSPLSLECTVEGTSNPNLYWYRQAAGRGLQLLFYSVGIGQISSEVPQNLSASRPQDRQFILSSKKLLLSDSGFYLCAWSVRPGNEQFFGPGTRLTVL.

This chain links TRBV11-1 with TRBJ2-1; 7 nucleotides line up with TRBD1. V was pared by 9 bases and J by 3 bases, with 5 bases of the junction left unmatched. Germline V gives CDR1 SGHAT, CDR2 FQDESV (reference sequence). CDR3 size: 13 residues. CDR3 amino acids: CASKNRGYNEQFF. The CDR3 DNA reads TGTGCCAGTAAGAACAGGGGCTACAATGAGCAGTTCTTC.

This chain uses TRBV4-3 with TRBJ2-1; D unclear. This CDR3 comprises 13 residues. Germline CDR1 and CDR2: LGHNA and YSLEER. V was cut by 0 bases and J by 8 bases, with 8 bases left in between. The CDR3 loop is CASSQEAEYEQFF. The CDR3, as DNA: TGCGCCAGCAGCCAAGAGGCGGAGTATGAGCAGTTCTTC.

This chain uses TRBV5-1 with TRBJ2-1; 10 nucleotides line up with TRBD1. The CDR3 totals 14 residues. J was trimmed by 9 bases and V by 7 bases; bases with no gene match: 10. In germline, CDR1 is SGHRS, CDR2 YFSETQ. The CDR3 nucleotides are TGCGCCAGCTGCCCGGGACAGGGGTCTTGTGAGCAGTTCTTC. This encodes CASCPGQGSCEQFF.